These T cell receptor beta chains were read from a single sample in a study of monozygotic twins with inflammatory bowel disease. TCRdb re-called the 5' RACE reads and catalogs CDR3 proteins one per entry, DNA excluded. The table for this sample gives some 170,000 distinct CDR3 sequences. Sequenced material: blood. The receptors originated from a human donor with ulcerative colitis or Crohn's disease, or a healthy co-twin of an affected twin (not recorded which). Both conserved end residues are part of each CDR3. Each record gives: J gene, V gene, CDR3 protein.

J gene: TRBJ2-7; V gene: TRBV20-1; CDR3 protein: CSAIQSSGRAYEQYF
J gene: TRBJ2-1; V gene: TRBV25-1; CDR3 protein: CASSDLESYNEQFF
J gene: TRBJ1-5; V gene: TRBV20-1; CDR3 protein: CSAWDDPNQPQHF
J gene: TRBJ1-2; V gene: TRBV12-3/TRBV12-4; CDR3 protein: CASSFGQAELYGYTF
J gene: TRBJ2-1; V gene: TRBV5-4; CDR3 protein: CASRRLAGVDEQFF
J gene: TRBJ2-5; V gene: TRBV6-5; CDR3 protein: CASSYSMNEETQYF
J gene: TRBJ1-3; V gene: TRBV6-2/TRBV6-3; CDR3 protein: CASTYRSSGNTIYF
J gene: TRBJ2-3; V gene: TRBV20-1; CDR3 protein: CSAIVGTSASTDTQYF
J gene: TRBJ2-5; V gene: TRBV10-3; CDR3 protein: CAIGTPEETQYF
J gene: TRBJ2-1; V gene: TRBV24-1; CDR3 protein: CATSDSNLAGGRPDEQFF
J gene: TRBJ2-5; V gene: TRBV7-2; CDR3 protein: CASSLLAQQETQYF
J gene: TRBJ2-1; V gene: TRBV20-1; CDR3 protein: CSARDISTSYNEQFF
J gene: TRBJ2-1; V gene: TRBV20-1; CDR3 protein: CSASGGSRGGLAVYNEQFF
J gene: TRBJ1-1; V gene: TRBV6-5; CDR3 protein: CASSYTGGPEGTEAFF
J gene: TRBJ2-1; V gene: TRBV11-1; CDR3 protein: CASSFPKLGGRTSYNEQFF
J gene: TRBJ2-2; V gene: TRBV12-3/TRBV12-4; CDR3 protein: CASIPSRRNPGELFF
J gene: TRBJ1-1; V gene: TRBV28; CDR3 protein: CASSLDSWATEAFF
J gene: TRBJ2-1; V gene: TRBV28; CDR3 protein: CASSFDRPTNNEQFF
J gene: TRBJ2-5; V gene: TRBV7-2; CDR3 protein: CASSLGIQETQYF
J gene: TRBJ2-1; V gene: TRBV19; CDR3 protein: CASSMGLDLNEQFF
J gene: TRBJ2-3; V gene: TRBV5-6; CDR3 protein: CASSNYPTDTQYF
J gene: TRBJ2-1; V gene: TRBV7-6; CDR3 protein: CASTTGGGNEQFF
J gene: TRBJ1-6; V gene: TRBV2; CDR3 protein: CASSEGQINSPLHF
J gene: TRBJ1-3; V gene: TRBV11-3; CDR3 protein: CASSSRGVSGNTIYF
J gene: TRBJ1-2; V gene: TRBV5-1; CDR3 protein: CASSLNRADGGYGYTF
J gene: TRBJ1-5; V gene: TRBV21-1; CDR3 protein: CASSKAGTGSCQPQHF
J gene: TRBJ2-4; V gene: TRBV7-2; CDR3 protein: CASSLHSGEQYF
J gene: TRBJ2-5; V gene: TRBV7-9; CDR3 protein: CASSSRTGQETQYF
J gene: TRBJ1-5; V gene: TRBV3-1; CDR3 protein: CASSQDCPVFDQPQHF
J gene: TRBJ2-7; V gene: TRBV5-1; CDR3 protein: CASSLPGQGPSEQYF
J gene: TRBJ1-5; V gene: TRBV19; CDR3 protein: CASKDRGRQPQHF
J gene: TRBJ2-7; V gene: TRBV12-3/TRBV12-4; CDR3 protein: CASSQGLGWGPTRGYEQYF
J gene: TRBJ2-1; V gene: TRBV27; CDR3 protein: CASRSGTSGSNEQFF
J gene: TRBJ2-1; V gene: TRBV7-2; CDR3 protein: CASSPIPGRNNEQFF
J gene: TRBJ2-2; V gene: TRBV11-1; CDR3 protein: CASSWTGSGELFF
J gene: TRBJ2-1; V gene: TRBV6-2/TRBV6-3; CDR3 protein: CASSPYGLAGVPGGGEQFF
J gene: TRBJ2-7; V gene: TRBV5-5; CDR3 protein: CASSPTGQGRNEQYF